Listed below are T cell receptor beta chains from one sample, sequenced in a study of blood T cell repertoires in COVID-19. Profiling relied on immunoSEQ multiplex PCR, and the TCRdb table lists in-frame clones only, not all of them. The sample contains more than 250,000 clones, 70% to 90% of which appear only once. Material for sequencing was PBMCs or T cells enriched from blood (not recorded which). These receptors were collected from a woman aged 40 to 50 with acute COVID-19. Each CDR3 is given with its conserved first and last residue. A D gene is named only where the DNA matches it firmly. Clone size is given for some rows only: seen once, a few or many times, or a class if the clone is expanded.

clone_size,v_call,d_call,j_call,cdr3_nt,cdr3_aa
-,TRBV7-8,TRBD2,TRBJ2-7,TGTGCCAGCAGCTTATGGGCGGGAGGGGGCCACTACGAGCAGTACTTC,CASSLWAGGGHYEQYF
-,TRBV19,TRBD1,TRBJ1-2,TGTGCCAGTTCCAGACAGGGGCCAGGCTATGGCTACACCTTC,CASSRQGPGYGYTF
-,TRBV28,TRBD2,TRBJ2-1,TGTGCCAGCAGCGCACTAGCGGGGGCCTACAATGAGCAGTTCTTC,CASSALAGAYNEQFF
-,TRBV7-3,TRBD1,TRBJ2-1,TGTGCCAGCAGCTTGACAGGGGGCCCCAATGAGCAGTTCTTC,CASSLTGGPNEQFF
-,TRBV6-5,-,TRBJ1-1,TGTGCCAGCAGTTACTCGATCTCGGGGAACACTGAAGCTTTCTTT,CASSYSISGNTEAFF
-,TRBV5-1,TRBD2,TRBJ2-1,TGCGCCAGCAGCTTGGGGACTAGCGGGAACAATGAGCAGTTCTTC,CASSLGTSGNNEQFF
once,TRBV6-5,TRBD1,TRBJ1-2,TGTGCCAGCAGTACCCGACAGGGGCTGGGCTATGGCTACACCTTC,CASSTRQGLGYGYTF
-,TRBV7-3,-,TRBJ2-2,TGTGCCAGCAGCTTCGATGGTCGCCTAGTTCGGCCCGGGGAGCTGTTTTTT,CASSFDGRLVRPGELFF
-,TRBV24-1,TRBD1,TRBJ1-2,TGTGCCACCAGTGAAGGGACAGGAGGCTATGGCTACACCTTC,CATSEGTGGYGYTF
-,TRBV5-8,-,TRBJ1-2,TGTGCCAGCAGTGGAGCCTATGGCTACACCTTC,CASSGAYGYTF
few,TRBV30,TRBD1,TRBJ1-5,TGTGCCTGGAGTGGGACAGGTCCCAATCAGCCCCAGCATTTT,CAWSGTGPNQPQHF
few,TRBV28,-,TRBJ1-2,TGTGCCAGCAGTTTATGGGAGGTTGGGACACGGGTTGGCTACACCTTC,CASSLWEVGTRVGYTF
-,TRBV10-3,TRBD1,TRBJ1-2,TGTGCCATCACCGCTGGGACAGGGAGCTATGGCTACACCTTC,CAITAGTGSYGYTF
-,TRBV4-3,TRBD1,TRBJ2-1,TGCGCCAGCAGCCAAGAGACAGGGGGCTCCTACAATGAGCAGTTCTTC,CASSQETGGSYNEQFF
-,TRBV3-1/TRBV3-2,TRBD2,TRBJ2-2,TGTGCCAGCAGCCAAGTTGCGCTAGCGGGAGGTCCTACCGGGGAGCTGTTTTTT,CASSQVALAGGPTGELFF
few,TRBV3-1/TRBV3-2,-,TRBJ1-1,TGTGCCAGCACTCGAAACACAGGGTTCAGGAACACTGAAGCTTTCTTT,CASTRNTGFRNTEAFF
-,TRBV7-2,-,TRBJ2-2,TGTGCCAGCAGCTTACCCTTGAAACTCTCGAACACCGGGGAGCTGTTTTTT,CASSLPLKLSNTGELFF
-,TRBV9,TRBD2,TRBJ2-1,TGTGCCAGCAGCGTAGATCTAGCGGGAGGTATTGAGCAGTTCTTC,CASSVDLAGGIEQFF
-,TRBV19,-,TRBJ2-3,TGTGCCAGTAGCAGGGACTCTCCTAGGTCAGATACGCAGTATTTT,CASSRDSPRSDTQYF
-,TRBV2,-,TRBJ2-7,TGTGCCAGCAGGACTAACTCCTACGAGCAGTACTTC,CASRTNSYEQYF
-,TRBV24-1,TRBD2,TRBJ2-1,TGTGCCACCAGTGATGGGACTAGCGGGAGCAATGAGCAGTTCTTC,CATSDGTSGSNEQFF
-,TRBV9,TRBD2,TRBJ2-2,TGTGCCAGCAGCGTAGCGGGCAGGGAGGGCACCGGGGAGCTGTTTTTT,CASSVAGREGTGELFF
once,TRBV6-2/TRBV6-3,TRBD2,TRBJ2-1,TGTGCCAGCAGTTACACCGGGAGGGCCGGGGAGCAGTTCTTC,CASSYTGRAGEQFF
-,TRBV11-2,TRBD1,TRBJ2-3,TGTGCCAGCAGCCCACAGGGGGCTGGGGAAACAGATACGCAGTATTTT,CASSPQGAGETDTQYF
-,TRBV12-2,-,TRBJ2-7,TGTGCAAGTCGCTTAGGGACTAGCGGGCCCGCGACCCACGAGCAGTACTTC,CASRLGTSGPATHEQYF
-,TRBV18,TRBD1,TRBJ2-7,TGTGCCAGCTCGCCTCCCGGGACAGTTTCCTACGAGCAGTACTTC,CASSPPGTVSYEQYF
-,TRBV28,TRBD1,TRBJ1-1,TGTGCCAGCAGGGCTACCGGGACAGCGGAGGACACTGAAGCTTTCTTT,CASRATGTAEDTEAFF
-,TRBV7-9,-,TRBJ1-5,TGTGCCAGCAGCCCCGAGGGGGAGCCCCAGCATTTT,CASSPEGEPQHF
-,TRBV28,TRBD1,TRBJ1-1,TGTGCCAGCAGTTTAGGGGGACAGGCTGGAGAGCTTGAAGCTTTCTTT,CASSLGGQAGELEAFF